These T cell receptor beta chains were read from a single sample in a study of CD8+CD57+ T cells in acquired aplastic anemia. One entry per CDR3 protein, called by TCRdb with MiXCR from the reads. In the table there are about 160,000 distinct CDR3 sequences, around half of which are singletons. The sample taken for sequencing was sorted CD4+, CD8+, or CD8+CD57+ T cells (not recorded which) from PBMCs. Every receptor here comes from a human donor with aplastic anemia. Each CDR3 is given with its conserved first and last residue. A D gene is named only where the DNA matches it firmly. Clone size, where shown, is once, few, many, or a class for clones that have expanded.

J gene: TRBJ2-1; D gene: TRBD1; V gene: TRBV19; clone size: many; CDR3 protein: CASSTLPDRANEQFF; CDR3 DNA: TGTGCCAGTAGTACCCTACCGGACAGGGCCAATGAGCAGTTCTTC
J gene: TRBJ1-2; D gene: TRBD1; V gene: TRBV24-1; clone size: once; CDR3 protein: CATSDFRDRDGYTF; CDR3 DNA: TGTGCCACCAGTGATTTCCGGGACAGGGATGGCTACACCTTC
J gene: TRBJ1-2; D gene: NA; V gene: TRBV12-3/TRBV12-4; clone size: few; CDR3 protein: CASSFRPPNGYTF; CDR3 DNA: TGTGCCAGCAGTTTCCGTCCGCCTAATGGCTACACCTTC
J gene: TRBJ2-7; D gene: NA; V gene: TRBV7-3; clone size: NA; CDR3 protein: CASSLRTGGVYEQYF; CDR3 DNA: TGTGCCAGCAGCTTGAGGACAGGAGGGGTTTACGAGCAGTACTTC
J gene: TRBJ2-7; D gene: TRBD1; V gene: TRBV2; clone size: few; CDR3 protein: CASSADRGRDEQYF; CDR3 DNA: TGTGCCAGCAGTGCGGACAGGGGGCGCGACGAGCAGTACTTC
J gene: TRBJ2-7; D gene: NA; V gene: TRBV15; clone size: NA; CDR3 protein: CATSRDISYPYEQYF; CDR3 DNA: TGTGCCACCAGCAGAGATATCAGTTACCCCTACGAGCAGTACTTC
J gene: TRBJ2-3; D gene: NA; V gene: TRBV2; clone size: many; CDR3 protein: CASTRGKLSTDTQYF; CDR3 DNA: TGTGCCAGCACCCGGGGTAAACTAAGCACAGATACGCAGTATTTT
J gene: TRBJ2-7; D gene: NA; V gene: TRBV20-1; clone size: NA; CDR3 protein: CSARGDVTVYEQYF; CDR3 DNA: TGCAGTGCTAGAGGGGACGTTACCGTCTACGAGCAGTACTTC
J gene: TRBJ2-3; D gene: NA; V gene: TRBV2; clone size: NA; CDR3 protein: CASRELAWAQYF; CDR3 DNA: TGTGCCAGCAGAGAGCTAGCTTGGGCGCAGTATTTT
J gene: TRBJ1-3; D gene: NA; V gene: TRBV7-9; clone size: many; CDR3 protein: CASSFTASSGNTIYF; CDR3 DNA: TGTGCCAGCAGCTTTACGGCGAGCTCTGGAAACACCATATATTTT
J gene: TRBJ1-6; D gene: NA; V gene: TRBV7-2; clone size: NA; CDR3 protein: CASSSNRNSPLHF; CDR3 DNA: TGTGCCAGCAGCTCAAACAGAAATTCACCCCTCCACTTT
J gene: TRBJ2-1; D gene: NA; V gene: TRBV6-1; clone size: NA; CDR3 protein: CASSTVGSAYEQFF; CDR3 DNA: TGTGCCAGCAGCACTGTAGGCAGTGCCTATGAGCAGTTCTTC
J gene: TRBJ1-4; D gene: NA; V gene: TRBV19; clone size: many; CDR3 protein: CASSIDPWPSDEKLFF; CDR3 DNA: TGTGCCAGTAGTATAGATCCATGGCCATCTGACGAAAAACTGTTTTTT
J gene: TRBJ2-6; D gene: NA; V gene: TRBV7-3; clone size: NA; CDR3 protein: CASSLMWAGSGANVLTF; CDR3 DNA: TGTGCCAGCAGCTTAATGTGGGCAGGGTCTGGGGCCAACGTCCTGACTTTC
J gene: TRBJ2-5; D gene: NA; V gene: TRBV24-1; clone size: NA; CDR3 protein: CATSESGHSKETQYF; CDR3 DNA: TGTGCCACCAGTGAATCGGGACACTCAAAAGAGACCCAGTACTTC
J gene: TRBJ1-1; D gene: NA; V gene: TRBV6-5; clone size: few; CDR3 protein: CASSRRDGRKNTEAFF; CDR3 DNA: TGTGCCAGCAGCCGTAGGGACGGCCGTAAGAACACTGAAGCTTTCTTT
J gene: TRBJ1-2; D gene: TRBD1; V gene: TRBV9; clone size: NA; CDR3 protein: CASVDRVNGYTF; CDR3 DNA: TGTGCCAGCGTGGACAGGGTTAATGGCTACACCTTC
J gene: TRBJ2-1; D gene: TRBD1; V gene: TRBV20-1; clone size: once; CDR3 protein: CSASEPGQGINEQFF; CDR3 DNA: TGCAGTGCTAGCGAGCCGGGACAGGGGATCAATGAGCAGTTCTTC
J gene: TRBJ2-1; D gene: NA; V gene: TRBV24-1; clone size: NA; CDR3 protein: CATSEGPEQSF; CDR3 DNA: TGTGCCACCAGTGAGGGGCCTGAGCAGTCCTTC
J gene: TRBJ1-6; D gene: TRBD1; V gene: TRBV12-3/TRBV12-4; clone size: NA; CDR3 protein: CASSRDRDNSPLHF; CDR3 DNA: TGTGCCAGCAGCCGGGACAGAGATAATTCACCCCTCCACTTT
J gene: TRBJ2-5; D gene: NA; V gene: TRBV20-1; clone size: few; CDR3 protein: CSAPSGPQETQYF; CDR3 DNA: TGCAGTGCTCCCTCGGGTCCGCAAGAGACCCAGTACTTC
J gene: TRBJ2-2; D gene: NA; V gene: TRBV30; clone size: many; CDR3 protein: CAWSVWTELFF; CDR3 DNA: TGTGCCTGGAGTGTGTGGACAGAGCTGTTTTTT
J gene: TRBJ2-3; D gene: NA; V gene: TRBV7-9; clone size: few; CDR3 protein: CAGGANTDTQYF; CDR3 DNA: TGTGCCGGGGGGGCGAACACAGATACGCAGTATTTT
J gene: TRBJ2-3; D gene: NA; V gene: TRBV18; clone size: NA; CDR3 protein: CASSPYSADTQYF; CDR3 DNA: TGTGCCAGCTCACCCTATTCGGCAGATACGCAGTATTTT
J gene: TRBJ2-1; D gene: TRBD2; V gene: TRBV7-1; clone size: NA; CDR3 protein: CASSSPREGPSYNEQFF; CDR3 DNA: TGTGCCAGCAGCTCACCGCGGGAGGGCCCTTCCTACAATGAGCAGTTCTTC